The 2 T cell receptor beta chains presented below share a single source sample, sequenced in a study of blood T cells in healthy people across ages. For the second PCR, which ran for 7 to 11 cycles, a sample-barcoded 5' primer and a J-beta primer mix were used. TCRdb ran MiXCR on the 5' RACE reads and lists one entry per CDR3 protein. The table has around 1,900,000 distinct CDR3 sequences, about 39% seen once; the top ten hold 20% to 25%. The specimen was blood. The receptors stem from a human donor in good health.

This chain joins TRBV7-2 and TRBJ2-5; TRBD2 matches at 8 bases. V lost 7 bases, J lost 1 base, and 5 bases stayed unmatched. Germline values: CDR1 SGHTA, CDR2 FQGNSA. The length of the CDR3 is 14 residues. CDR3 sequence reads: CASTDGRGQETQYF. CDR3 in DNA: TGTGCCAGCACCGACGGGAGGGGCCAAGAGACCCAGTACTTC.

For this clonotype: Relative to the germline gene, one junction end is altered; a read error may explain this. The genes are TRBV12-3 or TRBV12-4 and TRBJ2-6, with D unresolved. The CDR3 consists of 13 residues. The CDR3 loop reads CASATDRSNVRTF. The DNA of the CDR3 is TGTGCCAGCGCCACGGACCGGTCCAACGTCCGGACTTTC.